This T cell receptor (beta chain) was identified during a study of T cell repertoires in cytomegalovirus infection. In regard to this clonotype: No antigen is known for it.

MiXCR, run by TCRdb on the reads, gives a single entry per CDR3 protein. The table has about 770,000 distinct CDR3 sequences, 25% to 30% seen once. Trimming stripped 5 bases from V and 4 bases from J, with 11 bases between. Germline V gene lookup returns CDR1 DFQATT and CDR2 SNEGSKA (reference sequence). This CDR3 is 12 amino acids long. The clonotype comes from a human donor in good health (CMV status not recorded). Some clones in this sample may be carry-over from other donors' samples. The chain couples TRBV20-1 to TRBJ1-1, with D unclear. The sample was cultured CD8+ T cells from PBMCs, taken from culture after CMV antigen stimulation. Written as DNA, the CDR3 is TGCAGTGCTCCCTTGATAGGCACTGAAGCTTTCTTT. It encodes CSAPLIGTEAFF.